The T cell receptor (beta chain) under discussion was sequenced for a study of blood T cell repertoires in COVID-19. Study information: Collection of acute and convalescent COVID-19 samples took place in the United States, Italy and Spain.

V was cut by 3 bases and J by 0 bases, with 13 bases left in between. The CDR3 sequence is 16 residues long. Germline V gene sequence: CDR1 MNHEY, CDR2 SMNVEV (reference sequence). In the original workflow: Nucleated cell number was recorded as an estimate derived from reference gene primer amplification. Using immunoSEQ multiplex PCR, the repertoire was profiled, and TCRdb retains in-frame clones only, with some absent. The DNA was the basis for D and trimming; V, J and clone size are from that table. The table lists some 100,000 clones, about 90% of them singletons, with less than 8.5% in the top ten.

The genes are TRBV27 and TRBJ2-3; tentatively, D is TRBD1 (6 bases). Sequenced sample: peripheral blood. This TCR was sampled from a young man in a cohort sampled during active COVID-19. The CDR3 region is CASSLNRALSTDTQYF. The CDR3 DNA reads as TGTGCCAGCAGTTTGAACAGGGCTCTTAGCACAGATACGCAGTATTTT.